The present entry profiles one T cell receptor beta chain with its context. The antigen remains undetermined. Germline V CDR1 and CDR2: KGHSH, LQKENI. Trimming took off 3 bases at V and 6 bases at J, with 9 bases between the two ends. This CDR3 is 14 amino acids long. The data were obtained in a study of cytomegalovirus exposure and HLA in healthy donors. Regarding the study as a whole: A later analysis appeared to link common viral pathogens to several of the most significant clusters. In vitro, a few CMV-associated chains proved specific for CMV antigens.

Primers for the PCR totalled 60 Vbeta and 13 Jbeta. The assay was immunoSEQ multiplex PCR, and TCRdb's table has in-frame clones only and misses some. Found here are 280,000 or so clones, 85% to 90% of them singletons; the top ten hold roughly 2.1%. Everyone who donated was a healthy bone marrow donor. This TCR was recovered from a woman aged 18-29 years in good health and CMV-seronegative. The chain recombines TRBV18 with TRBJ1-6; D gene ambiguous. Sequencing was carried out using PBMCs. This CDR3 is CASSPSPGNSPLHF. CDR3 DNA sequence: TGTGCCAGCTCACCGAGTCCCGGTAATTCACCCCTCCACTTT.